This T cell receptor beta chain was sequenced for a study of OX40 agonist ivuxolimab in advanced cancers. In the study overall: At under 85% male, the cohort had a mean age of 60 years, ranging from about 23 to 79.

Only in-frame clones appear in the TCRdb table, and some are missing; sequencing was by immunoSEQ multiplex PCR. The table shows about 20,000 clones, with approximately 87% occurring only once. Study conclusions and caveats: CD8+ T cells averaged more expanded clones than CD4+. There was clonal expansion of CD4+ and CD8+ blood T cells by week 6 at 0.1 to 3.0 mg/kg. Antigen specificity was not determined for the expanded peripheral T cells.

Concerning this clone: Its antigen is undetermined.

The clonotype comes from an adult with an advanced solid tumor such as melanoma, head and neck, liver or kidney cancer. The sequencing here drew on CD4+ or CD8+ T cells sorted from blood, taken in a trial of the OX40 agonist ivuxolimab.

CDR3 sequence (DNA): TGTGCCAGCCTAGCGGGAGGGCCAGGGTACGAGCAGTACTTC. It codes for CASLAGGPGYEQYF. The chain carries TRBV2 and TRBJ2-7; 12 bases agree with TRBD2. Trimming at V came to 8 bases and at J to 4 bases, leaving 6 bases not matched to a gene. The CDR3 is made up of 14 amino acids. CDR1 is SNHLY, CDR2 FYNNEI, per germline.